These 15 T cell receptor beta chains came from one sample sequenced in a study of blood T cell repertoires in COVID-19. Sequenced by immunoSEQ multiplex PCR; TCRdb stores in-frame clones only, minus some. This table has about 250,000 clones, 86% appearing once. Sequencing was done on a sample of PBMCs or T cells enriched from blood (not recorded which). The receptors come from a man aged 40-49 years who had recovered from COVID-19.

The J gene is TRBJ2-6, the V gene TRBV18; D might be TRBD2 (6 bases). Germline CDR1 reads KGHSH; CDR2 reads LQKENI. Trimming pared 0 bases from V and 1 base from J, leaving 7 bases between. This CDR3 has 16 residues. CDR3 amino acids: CASSPPGLSGANVLTF. The DNA for the CDR3 is TGTGCCAGCTCACCACCGGGACTGTCTGGGGCCAACGTCCTGACTTTC.

CDR3 sequence (DNA): TGTGCCAGCAGCGCGTCGTCAGGGGGCCTATACAATGAGCAGTTCTTC. Translated: CASSASSGGLYNEQFF. The chain uses TRBV9 and TRBJ2-1; 8 bases fit TRBD1. Unmatched junction bases numbered 9, after V lost 3 bases and J lost 4 bases. CDR1 and CDR2 (germline): SGDLS, YYNGEE. There are 16 residues in the CDR3.

This clone was counted a few times. CDR3 in amino acids: CASSLAGGTAYEQYF. CDR3 nucleotide sequence: TGCGCCAGCAGCTTAGCGGGAGGCACCGCCTACGAGCAGTACTTC. V usage is TRBV5-1 and J usage is TRBJ2-7, with TRBD2 matching 9 bases. Germline lookup yields CDR1 SGHRS and CDR2 YFSETQ. This CDR3 contains 15 residues. The ends lost 2 bases at V and 2 bases at J; junction bases unmatched: 5.

The V call is TRBV5-1, the J call TRBJ2-7, with TRBD1 matching 8 bases. This CDR3 comprises 14 residues. V trimming: 4 bases; J trimming: 5 bases; junction bases outside the gene matches: 8. CDR1 SGHRS and CDR2 YFSETQ come from the germline V gene. The CDR3 loop reads CASSADRELHEQYF. The CDR3 coding sequence is TGCGCCAGCAGCGCGGACAGGGAACTCCACGAGCAGTACTTC.

This clone occurred a few times. The gene calls are TRBV28 and TRBJ1-1, with D uncertain. Trimming pared 2 bases from V and 1 base from J, leaving 8 bases between. CDR1 is MDHEN and CDR2 is SYDVKM in the germline V gene. CDR3 length equals 14 residues. The chain's CDR3 is CASSLGAWNTEAFF. The CDR3 coding sequence is TGTGCCAGCAGTTTAGGAGCTTGGAACACTGAAGCTTTCTTT.

This clone was found once. The chain uses TRBV4-1 and TRBJ2-2, with 9 bases lining up with TRBD2. With V trimmed by 4 bases and J by 0 bases, 6 bases remained unmatched. The germline gives CDR1 MGHRA, CDR2 YSYEKL. This CDR3 spans 17 amino acids. The CDR3 sequence is CASSPIVAGANTGELFF. The CDR3 DNA reads TGCGCCAGCAGCCCCATAGTAGCGGGAGCGAACACCGGGGAGCTGTTTTTT.

V and J are TRBV6-5 and TRBJ1-2; perhaps TRBD1 as D (5 bases). This CDR3 is built from 12 residues. Germline loops: CDR1 MNHEY, CDR2 SVGAGI. V was shortened by 5 bases and J by 8 bases, with 12 bases between the two germline ends. As DNA, the CDR3 is TGTGCCAGCAGTCCCCAGGGTCTCGGCTACACCTTC. Translation: CASSPQGLGYTF.

This clone was observed a single time. The chain carries TRBV9 and TRBJ1-1, with D possibly being TRBD1 (6 bases). CDR1 and CDR2 from the germline V gene are SGDLS and YYNGEE. The CDR3 runs 16 residues. The ends were cut back, 3 bases at V and 1 base at J, with 16 bases in the middle. CDR3 sequence: CASSGGRDTPNTEAFF. The CDR3, as DNA: TGTGCCAGCAGCGGGGGGAGGGACACACCGAACACTGAAGCTTTCTTT.

The chain joins TRBV25-1 to TRBJ1-4; 8 nucleotides agree with TRBD1. Per the germline V gene, CDR1 is MGHDK and CDR2 is SYGVNS. Trimming removed 1 base from V and 6 bases from J; junction bases left unmatched: 4. The CDR3 covers 15 residues. The CDR3 DNA sequence: TGTGCCAGCAGTGAATGGGGGACAGGAGATGAAAAACTGTTTTTT. This gives the protein CASSEWGTGDEKLFF. The variable domain in full, completed from reference TRBV25-1 and TRBJ1-4, reads EADIYQTPRYLVIGTGKKITLECSQTMGHDKMYWYQQDPGMELHLIHYSYGVNSTEKGDLSSESTVSRIRTEHFPLTLESARPSHTSQYLCASSEWGTGDEKLFFGSGTQLSVL.

The V gene is TRBV5-4, the J gene TRBJ1-3; unclear D gene. The CDR3 has 14 amino acids. CDR1 is SGHNT, CDR2 YYREEE, per germline (reference sequence). V lost 4 bases to trimming and J lost 0 bases, with 8 bases between them. The CDR3 coding sequence is TGTGCCAGCAGCCAGGTGGACTCTGGAAACACCATATATTTT. Protein sequence: CASSQVDSGNTIYF. The full variable domain, with the rest looked up from reference TRBV5-4 and TRBJ1-3, is ETGVTQSPTHLIKTRGQQVTLRCSSQSGHNTVSWYQQALGQGPQFIFQYYREEENGRGNFPPRFSGLQFPNYSSELNVNALELDDSALYLCASSQVDSGNTIYFGEGSWLTVV.

This clone was observed a single time. This chain joins TRBV7-8 and TRBJ2-7; unclear D gene. V was trimmed by 5 bases and J by 3 bases, leaving 14 bases between them. CDR1 is SGHVS and CDR2 is FQNEAQ in the germline V gene. The CDR3 is 14 residues long. The CDR3: CASSPPDIIYEQYF. CDR3 sequence (DNA): TGTGCCAGCAGCCCCCCCGACATCATCTACGAGCAGTACTTC.

The V call is TRBV9, the J call TRBJ2-6; D might be TRBD2 (5 bases). CDR3 length: 16 residues. V gave up 0 bases and J gave up 2 bases, with 9 bases separating them. Germline CDR1 is SGDLS and CDR2 is YYNGEE. This CDR3 is CASSVDPGTGANVLTF. The CDR3 DNA sequence: TGTGCCAGCAGCGTAGATCCGGGAACTGGGGCCAACGTCCTGACTTTC.

The J gene is TRBJ2-7, the V gene TRBV27; TRBD2 matches at 10 bases. The trim removed 7 bases at V and 0 bases at J, leaving 6 bases unmatched. CDR3 size: 15 residues. In germline, CDR1 is MNHEY, CDR2 SMNVEV (reference sequence). The CDR3 loop is CASTSSGGFSYEQYF. The CDR3 DNA follows: TGTGCCAGCACAAGTAGCGGGGGGTTCTCCTACGAGCAGTACTTC.

The rearrangement joins TRBV5-6 to TRBJ2-1; TRBD1 agrees at 7 bases. V shed 4 bases, J shed 1 base, and the junction held 8 bases outside the gene matches. The CDR3 totals 16 residues. Germline CDR1 SGHDT, CDR2 YYEEEE. The CDR3 region is CASSPTPGQSYNEQFF. Written as DNA, the CDR3 is TGTGCCAGCAGCCCGACCCCGGGACAGTCCTACAATGAGCAGTTCTTC.

The J gene is TRBJ1-5, the V gene TRBV6-5; D might be TRBD1 (5 bases). V was trimmed by 4 bases and J by 3 bases, leaving 10 bases between them. Looked up from germline, CDR1 is MNHEY and CDR2 is SVGAGI. The CDR3 spans 14 residues. As DNA, the CDR3 is TGTGCCAGCAGTTGGGCCAGGGACAATCAGCCCCAGCATTTT. Translating gives CASSWARDNQPQHF.